Included here is one T cell receptor (beta chain) sequence, with context. Its antigen is currently unknown. Cryopreserved PBMC samples of roughly 0.95-11 million cells were used for DNA extraction. The CDR3 has 16 residues. The V gene end was trimmed by 0 bases and the J gene end by 4 bases; junction bases not matched to a gene: 5. Germline V lookup: CDR1 MGHRA, CDR2 YSYEKL. Survey level was the resolution at which the v3.0 immunoSEQ assay ran. Only in-frame clones appear in the TCRdb table, and some are missing; sequencing was by immunoSEQ multiplex PCR. The repertoire holds tens of thousands of clones, with roughly four fifths as singletons. The source of the sample is a study of long-term antiretroviral therapy in people with HIV. General study results and limits: Unavailable data included ART adherence, viral resistance and therapy changes (switches in treatment).

This sequence originates from a man younger than 35 with HIV. The chain is built from TRBV4-1 and TRBJ2-7, with 11 bases matching TRBD2. Sequenced material: unsorted PBMCs, taken 1 year after starting antiretroviral therapy. CDR3 amino acids: CASSQEKLAGEYEQYF. The CDR3 nucleotides read TGCGCCAGCAGCCAAGAGAAACTAGCGGGGGAGTACGAGCAGTACTTC.